In its sample, the clone carrying this T cell receptor (beta chain) was seen once. The CDR3 extends over 14 amino acids. Germline CDR1 KGHDR, CDR2 SFDVKD. The V gene lost 2 bases and the J gene lost 1 base, with 8 bases spanning the gap. Authors' data handling: How many nucleated cells were present was estimated from reference gene primer amplification. Using immunoSEQ multiplex PCR, the repertoire was profiled, and TCRdb retains in-frame clones only, with some absent. V, J and clone size were drawn from that table, and D and trimming were deduced from the DNA. This sample carries more than 20,000 clones, approximately 80% of them seen once, and the ten largest clones take around a fifth. This specimen comes from a study of blood T cell repertoires in COVID-19. On the study more broadly: PBMCs, B-cell-depleted T cells, or T cells were the source of the cDNA or gDNA that made up the material.

The source is a man aged 80 or over with active or convalescent COVID-19. The chain links TRBV24-1 to TRBJ2-7; the D is unclear. The source material was peripheral blood. The CDR3 bases are TGTGCCACCAGTGATTCGTTCGGTTCCTACGAGCAGTACTTC. Translating gives CATSDSFGSYEQYF.